This T cell receptor beta chain was recovered during a study of blood T cell repertoires in COVID-19. Study in general: Samples came from the United States, Italy and Spain, spanning acute and convalescent COVID-19. T cells, B-cell-depleted T cells, or PBMCs supplied cDNA or gDNA.

Original methodology: Amplifying reference gene primers gave estimates of nucleated cell counts. Clones were read by immunoSEQ multiplex PCR, and TCRdb kept only the in-frame ones, dropping some. The V and J calls and clone size were taken over from that table, and D and trimming were inferred from the DNA. The data contain tens of thousands of clones, about 88% of them singletons. Trimming removed 5 bases from V and 2 bases from J, with 15 bases in between. This CDR3 contains 15 residues. Looked up from germline, CDR1 is SGHTA and CDR2 is FQGTGA. This clone was detected only once. The specimen sequenced was peripheral blood. This chain uses TRBV7-3 with TRBJ1-1; D remains ambiguous. The TCR comes from a woman aged 45-65 years with active COVID-19. CDR3 residues: CASSPTGLGNTEAFF. CDR3 in DNA: TGTGCCAGCAGCCCCACCGGACTGGGAAACACTGAAGCTTTCTTT.